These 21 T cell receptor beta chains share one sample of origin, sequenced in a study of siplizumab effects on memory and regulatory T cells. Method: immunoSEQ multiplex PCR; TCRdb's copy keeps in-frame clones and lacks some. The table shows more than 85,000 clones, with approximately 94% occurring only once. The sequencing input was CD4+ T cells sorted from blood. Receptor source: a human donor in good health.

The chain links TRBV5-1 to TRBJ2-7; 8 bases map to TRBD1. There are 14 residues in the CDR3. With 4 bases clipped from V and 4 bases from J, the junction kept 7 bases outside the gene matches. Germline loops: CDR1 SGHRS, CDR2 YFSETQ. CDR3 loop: CASSADRVPYEQYF. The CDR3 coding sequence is TGCGCCAGCAGCGCGGACAGGGTTCCGTACGAGCAGTACTTC.

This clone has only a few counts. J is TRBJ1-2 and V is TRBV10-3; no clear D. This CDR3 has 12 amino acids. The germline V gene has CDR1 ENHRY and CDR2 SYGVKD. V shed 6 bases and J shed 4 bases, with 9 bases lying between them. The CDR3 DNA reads TGTGCCATCAGCCTGGAGGGCTATGGCTACACCTTC. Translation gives CAISLEGYGYTF.

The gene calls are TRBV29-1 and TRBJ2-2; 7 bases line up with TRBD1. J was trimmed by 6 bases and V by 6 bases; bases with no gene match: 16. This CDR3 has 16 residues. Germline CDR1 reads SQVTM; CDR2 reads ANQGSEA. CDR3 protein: CSVLNSDRAQAGELFF. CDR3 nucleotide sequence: TGCAGCGTCCTAAACAGCGACAGGGCACAAGCCGGGGAGCTGTTTTTT.

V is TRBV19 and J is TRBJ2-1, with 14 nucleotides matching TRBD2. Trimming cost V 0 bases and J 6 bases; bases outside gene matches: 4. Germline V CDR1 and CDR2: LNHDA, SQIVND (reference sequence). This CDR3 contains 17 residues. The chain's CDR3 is CASSIDRGLAGVNEQFF. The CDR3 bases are TGTGCCAGTAGTATAGATCGGGGACTAGCGGGAGTCAATGAGCAGTTCTTC.

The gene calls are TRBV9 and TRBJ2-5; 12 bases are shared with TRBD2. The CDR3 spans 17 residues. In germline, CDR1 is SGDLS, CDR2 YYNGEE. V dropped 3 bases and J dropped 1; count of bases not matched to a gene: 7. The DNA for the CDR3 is TGTGCCAGCAGCGAGGCCCCGACTAGCGGGGGCCAAGAGACCCAGTACTTC. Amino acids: CASSEAPTSGGQETQYF. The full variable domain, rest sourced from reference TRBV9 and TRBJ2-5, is DSGVTQTPKHLITATGQRVTLRCSPRSGDLSVYWYQQSLDQGLQFLIQYYNGEERAKGNILERFSAQQFPDLHSELNLSSLELGDSALYFCASSEAPTSGGQETQYFGPGTRLLVL.

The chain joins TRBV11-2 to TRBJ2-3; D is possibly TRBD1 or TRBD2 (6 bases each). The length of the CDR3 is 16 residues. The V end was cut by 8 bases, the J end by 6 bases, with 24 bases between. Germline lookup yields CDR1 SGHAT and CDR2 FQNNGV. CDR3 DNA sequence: TGTGCCAGCGGCTCGCGGAGGGGGGCCACCCTGGATACGCAGTATTTT. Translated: CASGSRRGATLDTQYF.

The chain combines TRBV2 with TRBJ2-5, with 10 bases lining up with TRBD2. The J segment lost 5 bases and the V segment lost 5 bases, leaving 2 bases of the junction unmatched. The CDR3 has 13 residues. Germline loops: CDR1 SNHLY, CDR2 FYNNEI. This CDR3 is CASSSGGAETQYF. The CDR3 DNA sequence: TGTGCCAGCAGTAGCGGGGGGGCGGAGACCCAGTACTTC.

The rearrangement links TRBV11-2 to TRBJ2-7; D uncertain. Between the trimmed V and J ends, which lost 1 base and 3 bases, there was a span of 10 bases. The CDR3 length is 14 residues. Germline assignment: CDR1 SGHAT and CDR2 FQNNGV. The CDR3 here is CASSLGTRVYEQYF. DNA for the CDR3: TGTGCCAGCAGCTTAGGGACCCGGGTCTACGAGCAGTACTTC.

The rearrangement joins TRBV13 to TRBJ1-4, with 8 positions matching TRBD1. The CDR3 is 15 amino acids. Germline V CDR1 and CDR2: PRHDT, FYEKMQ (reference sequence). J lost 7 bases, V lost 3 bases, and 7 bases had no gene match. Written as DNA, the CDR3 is TGTGCCAGCAGCTTGCAGGGGGCGAGTCGTGAAAAACTGTTTTTT. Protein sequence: CASSLQGASREKLFF.

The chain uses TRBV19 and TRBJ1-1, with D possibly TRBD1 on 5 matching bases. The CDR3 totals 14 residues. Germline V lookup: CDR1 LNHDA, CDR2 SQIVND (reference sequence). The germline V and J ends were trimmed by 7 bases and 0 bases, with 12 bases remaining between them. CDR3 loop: CASTFREMNTEAFF. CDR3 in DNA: TGTGCCAGTACCTTCAGGGAGATGAACACTGAAGCTTTCTTT.

The CDR3 DNA is TGTGCCAGCAGCGCCGCTAGCGCGAGCACAGATACGCAGTATTTT. This gives the protein CASSAASASTDTQYF. This chain links TRBV7-3 with TRBJ2-3; maybe TRBD2 (6 bases). Germline values: CDR1 SGHTA, CDR2 FQGTGA. Trimming stripped 5 bases from V and 0 bases from J, with 12 bases between. The CDR3 spans 15 residues.

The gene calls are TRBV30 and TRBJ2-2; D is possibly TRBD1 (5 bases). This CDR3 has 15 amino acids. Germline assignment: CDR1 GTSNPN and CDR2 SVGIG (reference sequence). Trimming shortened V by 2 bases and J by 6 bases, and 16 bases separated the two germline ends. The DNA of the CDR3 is TGTGCCTGGAGTTTTCTAACCGCCAGGGCCGGGGAGCTGTTTTTT. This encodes CAWSFLTARAGELFF.

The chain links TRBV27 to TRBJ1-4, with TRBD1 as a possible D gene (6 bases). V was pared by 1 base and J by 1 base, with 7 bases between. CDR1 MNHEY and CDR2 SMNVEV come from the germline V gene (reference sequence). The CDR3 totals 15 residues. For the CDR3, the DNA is TGTGCCAGCAGTTTATGGGGGCAAACTAATGAAAAACTGTTTTTT. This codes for CASSLWGQTNEKLFF.

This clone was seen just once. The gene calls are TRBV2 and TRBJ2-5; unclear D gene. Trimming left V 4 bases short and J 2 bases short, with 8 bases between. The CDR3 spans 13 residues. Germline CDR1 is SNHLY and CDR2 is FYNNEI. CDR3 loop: CASSGRSQETQYF. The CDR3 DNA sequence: TGTGCCAGCAGTGGTCGCAGTCAAGAGACCCAGTACTTC. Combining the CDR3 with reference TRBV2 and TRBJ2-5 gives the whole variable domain EPEVTQTPSHQVTQMGQEVILRCVPISNHLYFYWYRQILGQKVEFLVSFYNNEISEKSEIFDDQFSVERPDGSNFTLKIRSTKLEDSAMYFCASSGRSQETQYFGPGTRLLVL.

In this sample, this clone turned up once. For the CDR3, the DNA is TGTGCCAGCAGCTCAGGATTTGGGACAGGTTTAAACACTGAAGCTTTCTTT. Protein: CASSSGFGTGLNTEAFF. V is TRBV5-4 and J is TRBJ1-1, with 8 bases identical to TRBD1. CDR1 SGHNT and CDR2 YYREEE come from the germline V gene (reference sequence). J was trimmed by 2 bases and V by 3 bases; bases with no gene match: 12. This CDR3 spans 17 amino acids.

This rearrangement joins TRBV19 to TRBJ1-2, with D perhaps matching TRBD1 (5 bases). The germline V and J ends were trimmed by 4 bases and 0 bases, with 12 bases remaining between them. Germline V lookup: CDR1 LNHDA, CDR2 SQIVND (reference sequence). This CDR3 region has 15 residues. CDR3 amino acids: CASSSTGAANYGYTF. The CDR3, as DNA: TGTGCCAGTAGTAGCACCGGGGCCGCTAACTATGGCTACACCTTC.

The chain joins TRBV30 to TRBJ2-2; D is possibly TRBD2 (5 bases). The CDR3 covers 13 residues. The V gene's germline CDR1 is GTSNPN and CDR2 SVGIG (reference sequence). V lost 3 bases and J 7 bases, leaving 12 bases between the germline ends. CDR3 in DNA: TGTGCCTGGAGCCAACTAGAAGGCGGGGAGCTGTTTTTT. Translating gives CAWSQLEGGELFF.

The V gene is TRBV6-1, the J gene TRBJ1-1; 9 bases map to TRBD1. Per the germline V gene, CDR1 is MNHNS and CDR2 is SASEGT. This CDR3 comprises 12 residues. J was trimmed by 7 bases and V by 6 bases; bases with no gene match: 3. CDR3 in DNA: TGTGCCAGCAGGGTGGGACAGGGTGAAGCTTTCTTT. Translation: CASRVGQGEAFF.

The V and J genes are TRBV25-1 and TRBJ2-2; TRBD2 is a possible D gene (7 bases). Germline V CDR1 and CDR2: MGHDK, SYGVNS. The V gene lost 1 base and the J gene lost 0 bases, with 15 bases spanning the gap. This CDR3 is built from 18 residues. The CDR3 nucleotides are TGTGCCAGCAGTGAATTGGGAGGGGGGCGTTCGAACACCGGGGAGCTGTTTTTT. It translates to CASSELGGGRSNTGELFF.

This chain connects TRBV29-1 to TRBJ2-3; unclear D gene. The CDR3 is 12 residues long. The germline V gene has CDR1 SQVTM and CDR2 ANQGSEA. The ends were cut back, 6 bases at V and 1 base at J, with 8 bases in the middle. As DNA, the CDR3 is TGCAGCGTAGTCGTCCGCACAGATACGCAGTATTTT. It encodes CSVVVRTDTQYF.

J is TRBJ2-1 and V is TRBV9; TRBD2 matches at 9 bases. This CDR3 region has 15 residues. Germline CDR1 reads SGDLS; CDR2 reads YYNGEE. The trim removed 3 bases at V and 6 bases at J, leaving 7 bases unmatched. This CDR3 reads CASSARLAEGNEQFF. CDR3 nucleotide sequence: TGTGCCAGCAGCGCCCGACTAGCGGAGGGCAATGAGCAGTTCTTC.